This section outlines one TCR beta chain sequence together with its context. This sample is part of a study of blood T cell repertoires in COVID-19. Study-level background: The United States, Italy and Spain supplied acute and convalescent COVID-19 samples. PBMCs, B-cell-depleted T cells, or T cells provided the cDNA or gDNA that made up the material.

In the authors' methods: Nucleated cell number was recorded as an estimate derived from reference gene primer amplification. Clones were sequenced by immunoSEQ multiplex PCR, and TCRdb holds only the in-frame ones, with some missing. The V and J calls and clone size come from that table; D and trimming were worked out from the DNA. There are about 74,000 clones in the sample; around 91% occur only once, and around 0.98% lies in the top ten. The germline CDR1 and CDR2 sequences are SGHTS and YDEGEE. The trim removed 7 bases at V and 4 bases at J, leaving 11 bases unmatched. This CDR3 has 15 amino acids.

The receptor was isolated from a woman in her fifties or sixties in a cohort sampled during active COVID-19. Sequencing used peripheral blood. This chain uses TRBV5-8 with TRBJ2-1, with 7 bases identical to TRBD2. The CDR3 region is CASSEAGVVYNEQFF. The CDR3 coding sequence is TGTGCCAGCTCTGAGGCGGGAGTTGTTTACAATGAGCAGTTCTTC.